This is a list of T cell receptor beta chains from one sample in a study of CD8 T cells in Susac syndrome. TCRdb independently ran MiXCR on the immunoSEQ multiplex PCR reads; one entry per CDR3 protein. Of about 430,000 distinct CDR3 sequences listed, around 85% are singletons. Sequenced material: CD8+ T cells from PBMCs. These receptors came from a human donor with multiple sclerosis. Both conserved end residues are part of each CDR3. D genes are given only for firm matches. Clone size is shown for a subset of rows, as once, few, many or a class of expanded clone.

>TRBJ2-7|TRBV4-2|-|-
CASSQVLEDTYEQYF
TGTGCCAGCAGCCAAGTCTTGGAGGACACCTACGAGCAGTACTTC
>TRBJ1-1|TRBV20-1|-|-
CSAREGTVDTEAFF
TGCAGTGCTAGAGAAGGGACCGTGGACACTGAAGCTTTCTTT
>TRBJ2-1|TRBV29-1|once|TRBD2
CSVEDLAGIVYNEQFF
TGCAGCGTTGAAGATTTAGCGGGAATTGTCTACAATGAGCAGTTCTTC
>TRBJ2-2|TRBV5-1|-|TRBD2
CASSTGRLAGDTGELFF
TGCGCCAGCAGCACAGGTCGACTAGCGGGGGACACCGGGGAGCTGTTTTTT
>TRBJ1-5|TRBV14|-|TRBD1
CASSHRDRLYSNQPQHF
TGTGCCAGCAGCCACCGGGACAGGCTCTATAGCAATCAGCCTCAGCATTTT
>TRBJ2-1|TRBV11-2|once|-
CASSFSLEVHEQFF
TGTGCCAGCAGCTTTAGCCTAGAAGTTCATGAGCAGTTCTTC
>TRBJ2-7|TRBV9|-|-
CASSVLDGYEQYF
TGTGCCAGCAGCGTGCTGGACGGATACGAGCAGTACTTC
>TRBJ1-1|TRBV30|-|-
CAWRVQSLGTEAFF
TGTGCCTGGAGGGTCCAGTCGCTTGGCACTGAAGCTTTCTTT
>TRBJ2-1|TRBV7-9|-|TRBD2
CASSLSGEAFYNEQFF
TGTGCCAGCAGCCTCAGCGGGGAGGCCTTCTACAATGAGCAGTTCTTC
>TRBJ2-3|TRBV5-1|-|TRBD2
CASSWTSVGDTQYF
TGCGCCAGCAGCTGGACTAGCGTTGGGGATACGCAGTATTTT
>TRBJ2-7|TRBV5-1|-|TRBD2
CASSGTSGLVYEQYF
TGCGCCAGCAGCGGGACTAGCGGGCTGGTCTACGAGCAGTACTTC
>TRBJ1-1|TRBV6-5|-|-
CASSYGQGVTEAFF
TGTGCCAGCAGTTACGGGCAGGGAGTCACTGAAGCTTTCTTT
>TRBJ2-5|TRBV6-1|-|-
CASSEGQGPETQYF
TGTGCCAGCAGTGAAGGGCAGGGTCCGGAGACCCAGTACTTC
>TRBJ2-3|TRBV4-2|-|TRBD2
CASSRTSGGATDTQYF
TGTGCCAGCAGCCGGACTAGCGGGGGGGCCACAGATACGCAGTATTTT
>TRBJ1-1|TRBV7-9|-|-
CASSPIQNTEAFF
TGTGCCAGCAGCCCCATACAGAACACTGAAGCTTTCTTT
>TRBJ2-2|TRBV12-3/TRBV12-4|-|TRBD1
CASTRTGLNTGELFF
TGTGCCAGCACCCGGACAGGGCTGAACACCGGGGAGCTGTTTTTT
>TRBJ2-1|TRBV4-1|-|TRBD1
CASRPRLAGGDEQFF
TGCGCCAGCAGGCCAAGATTAGCAGGGGGCGATGAGCAGTTCTTC
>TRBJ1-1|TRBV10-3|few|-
CAIRGMDGNTEAFF
TGTGCCATCAGGGGAATGGACGGGAACACTGAAGCTTTCTTT
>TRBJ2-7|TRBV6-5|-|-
CASSYSRGGIGERVYEQYF
TGTGCCAGCAGTTACTCGAGGGGTGGCATCGGCGAGCGGGTCTACGAGCAGTACTTC
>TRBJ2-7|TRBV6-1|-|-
CASSEKSEFRVYEQYF
TGTGCCAGCAGTGAAAAATCGGAGTTTCGGGTCTACGAGCAGTACTTC
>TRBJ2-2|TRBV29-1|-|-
CSATPTNTGELFF
TGCAGCGCGACCCCTACGAACACCGGGGAGCTGTTTTTT
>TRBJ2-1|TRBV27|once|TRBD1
CASSRGQAFNNEQFF
TGTGCCAGCAGTCGAGGACAGGCGTTCAACAATGAGCAGTTCTTC
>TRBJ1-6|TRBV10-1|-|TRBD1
CASSRGRGPNYNSPLHF
TGCGCCAGCAGCCGCGGAAGGGGGCCCAACTATAATTCACCCCTCCACTTT
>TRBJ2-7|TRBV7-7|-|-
CASSLGWAYEQYF
TGTGCTAGCAGCTTAGGGTGGGCCTACGAGCAGTACTTC
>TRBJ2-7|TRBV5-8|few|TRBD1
CASSIMTGVPYEQYF
TGTGCCAGCAGCATCATGACAGGGGTGCCGTACGAGCAGTACTTC
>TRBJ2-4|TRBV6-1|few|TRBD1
CASSEAQGENIQYF
TGTGCCAGCAGTGAAGCCCAGGGGGAAAACATTCAGTACTTC
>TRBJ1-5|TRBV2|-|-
CASSEGYGEGEPQHF
TGTGCCAGCAGTGAAGGCTACGGGGAGGGTGAGCCCCAGCATTTT
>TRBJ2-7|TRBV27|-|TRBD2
CASSLGREIFYEQYF
TGTGCCAGCAGTTTGGGGCGGGAGATTTTTTACGAGCAGTACTTC
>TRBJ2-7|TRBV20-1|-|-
CSASNRDGAYEQYF
TGCAGTGCTAGTAATCGGGACGGAGCCTACGAGCAGTACTTC
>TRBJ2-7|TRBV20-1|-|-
CSARDQGLPYEQYF
TGCAGTGCTAGAGATCAGGGATTACCCTACGAGCAGTACTTC
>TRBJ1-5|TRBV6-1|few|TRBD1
CASSPGTGTSNQPQHF
TGTGCCAGCAGCCCTGGGACAGGGACTTCCAATCAGCCCCAGCATTTT
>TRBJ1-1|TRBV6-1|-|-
CASSPTGDGKNTEAFF
TGTGCCAGCAGTCCGACTGGGGACGGTAAGAACACTGAAGCTTTCTTT
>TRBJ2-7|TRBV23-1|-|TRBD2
CASSRSSGEFFYEQYF
TGCGCCAGCAGTCGTTCTAGCGGGGAATTTTTTTACGAGCAGTACTTC
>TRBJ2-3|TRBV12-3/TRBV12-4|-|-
CASSLGQDSTDTQYF
TGTGCCAGCAGTTTAGGGCAGGACAGCACAGATACGCAGTATTTT
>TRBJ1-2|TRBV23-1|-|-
CASSQCLPPRSYGYTF
TGCGCCAGCAGTCAATGTCTCCCTCCTCGGAGCTATGGCTACACCTTC
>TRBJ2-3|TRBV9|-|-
CASSGEVGEWTDTQYF
TGTGCCAGCAGCGGCGAAGTGGGGGAATGGACAGATACGCAGTATTTT
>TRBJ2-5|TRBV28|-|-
CASSPGARKETQYF
TGTGCCAGCAGTCCAGGGGCCAGGAAAGAGACCCAGTACTTC
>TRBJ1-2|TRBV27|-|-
CASSLSAQGANYGYTF
TGTGCCAGCAGTTTATCCGCACAGGGTGCTAACTATGGCTACACCTTC
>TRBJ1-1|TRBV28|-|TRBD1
CASSSLGGDRGTEAFF
TGTGCCAGCAGTTCCCTCGGGGGGGACAGGGGCACTGAAGCTTTCTTT
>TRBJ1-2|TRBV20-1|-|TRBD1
CSARGRDRDHGYTF
TGCAGTGCTAGAGGCCGGGACAGGGACCATGGCTACACCTTC
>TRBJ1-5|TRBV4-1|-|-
CASSQVVVPKGNQPQHF
TGCGCCAGCAGCCAAGTGGTGGTCCCGAAGGGCAATCAGCCCCAGCATTTT
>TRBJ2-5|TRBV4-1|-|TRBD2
CASSHGTMGLEETQYF
TGCGCCAGCAGCCACGGAACAATGGGACTAGAAGAGACCCAGTACTTC
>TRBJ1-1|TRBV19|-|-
CASSMAGSTEAFF
TGTGCCAGTAGTATGGCAGGGAGCACTGAAGCTTTCTTT